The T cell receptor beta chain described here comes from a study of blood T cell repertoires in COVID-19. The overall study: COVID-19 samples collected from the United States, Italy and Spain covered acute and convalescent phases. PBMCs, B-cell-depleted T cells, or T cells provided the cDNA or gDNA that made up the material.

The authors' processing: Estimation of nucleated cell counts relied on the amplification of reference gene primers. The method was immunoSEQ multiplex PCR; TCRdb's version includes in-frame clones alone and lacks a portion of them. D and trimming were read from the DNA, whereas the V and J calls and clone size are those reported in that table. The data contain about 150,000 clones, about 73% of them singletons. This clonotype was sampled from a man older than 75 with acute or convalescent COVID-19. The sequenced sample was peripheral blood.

The CDR3, as DNA: TGTGCCAGCTCACCAAAAATTGACGGGGTGGATGAGCAGTTCTTC. The encoded protein is CASSPKIDGVDEQFF. V usage is TRBV18 and J usage is TRBJ2-1, with TRBD2 as a possible D gene (5 bases). This CDR3 is built from 15 residues. The V end was cut by 2 bases, the J end by 8 bases, with 16 bases between. Per germline, CDR1 KGHSH and CDR2 LQKENI.